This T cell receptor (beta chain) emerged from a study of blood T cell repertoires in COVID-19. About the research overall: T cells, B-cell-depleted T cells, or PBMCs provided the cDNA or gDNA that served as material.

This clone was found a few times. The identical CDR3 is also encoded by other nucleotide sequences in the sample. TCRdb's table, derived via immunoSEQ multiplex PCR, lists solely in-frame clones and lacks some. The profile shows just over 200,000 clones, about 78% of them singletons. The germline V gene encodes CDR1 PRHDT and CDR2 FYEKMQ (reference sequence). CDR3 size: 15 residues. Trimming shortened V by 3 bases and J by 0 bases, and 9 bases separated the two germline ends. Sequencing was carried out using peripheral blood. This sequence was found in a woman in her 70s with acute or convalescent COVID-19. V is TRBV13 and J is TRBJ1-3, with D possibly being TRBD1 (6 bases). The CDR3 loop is CASSLDSSSGNTIYF. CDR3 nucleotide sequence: TGTGCCAGCAGCTTGGACAGCAGCTCTGGAAACACCATATATTTT.